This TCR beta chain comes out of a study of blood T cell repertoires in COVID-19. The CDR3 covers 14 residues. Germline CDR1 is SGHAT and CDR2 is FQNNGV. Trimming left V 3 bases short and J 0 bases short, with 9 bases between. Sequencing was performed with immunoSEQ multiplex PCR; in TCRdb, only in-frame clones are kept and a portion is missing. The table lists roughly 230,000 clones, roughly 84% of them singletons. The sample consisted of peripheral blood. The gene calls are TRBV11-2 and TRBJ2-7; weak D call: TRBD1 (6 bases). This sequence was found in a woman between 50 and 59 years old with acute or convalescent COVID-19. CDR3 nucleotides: TGTGCCAGCAGCTTCCAGGGGAGCTCCTACGAGCAGTACTTC. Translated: CASSFQGSSYEQYF.